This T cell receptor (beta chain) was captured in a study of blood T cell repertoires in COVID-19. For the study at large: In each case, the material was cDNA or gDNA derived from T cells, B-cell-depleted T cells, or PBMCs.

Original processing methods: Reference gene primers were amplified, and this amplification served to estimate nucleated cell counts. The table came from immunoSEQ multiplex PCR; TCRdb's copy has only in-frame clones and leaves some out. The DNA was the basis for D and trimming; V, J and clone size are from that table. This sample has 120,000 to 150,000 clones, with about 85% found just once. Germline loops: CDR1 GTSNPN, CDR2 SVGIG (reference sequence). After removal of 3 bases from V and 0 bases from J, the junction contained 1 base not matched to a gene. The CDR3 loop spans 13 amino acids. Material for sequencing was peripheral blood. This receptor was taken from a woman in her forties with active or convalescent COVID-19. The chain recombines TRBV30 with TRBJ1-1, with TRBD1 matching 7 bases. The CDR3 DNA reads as TGTGCCTGGAGAGGGACAGTGAACACTGAAGCTTTCTTT. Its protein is CAWRGTVNTEAFF.